The text below deals with one T cell receptor beta chain. In the study's own analysis: Reference gene primers were amplified, and this amplification served to estimate nucleated cell counts. Method: immunoSEQ multiplex PCR; TCRdb's copy keeps in-frame clones and lacks some. That table supplies the V and J calls and clone size; D and trimming were determined from the DNA. The sample contains roughly 140,000 clones, around four fifths of which appear only once. The sample originates from a study of blood T cell repertoires in COVID-19. For the study at large: Italy, Spain and the United States were the sources of the convalescent and acute COVID-19 samples. T cells, B-cell-depleted T cells, or PBMCs provided the cDNA or gDNA that served as material.

V lost 8 bases and J lost 1, with 12 bases in between. Germline values: CDR1 SNHLY, CDR2 FYNNEI. The CDR3 runs 15 residues. The sample consisted of peripheral blood. This TCR was recovered from a middle-aged woman with active or convalescent COVID-19. The chain links TRBV2 to TRBJ1-6, with a possible D match to TRBD1 (5 bases). The CDR3 nucleotides are TGTGCCAGCCCACCCAGGGAATCCTATAATTCACCCCTCCACTTT. It encodes CASPPRESYNSPLHF.